The clone carrying this T cell receptor (beta chain) was found a few times. Its antigen is unknown. Libraries for TCRalpha and TCRbeta carried sample barcodes and unique molecular identifiers via 5'RACE. TCRdb re-analysed the 5' RACE reads in MiXCR, keeping a single row per CDR3 protein. The table has roughly 250,000 distinct CDR3 sequences, about a sixth seen once. This entry belongs to a study of T-cell memory formation after mild COVID-19. Study-level points and caveats: Clones shrinking between day 15 and 85 showed a balanced CD4/CD8 split, and those that grew later tilted toward CD4+. Some clones that responded were present in memory (sampled pre-infection), which suggests cross-reactive memory joined. Nothing confirmed that second-wave clones peaking on day 37 were specific for SARS-CoV-2.

The sequenced sample was PBMCs or a T cell subset sorted from them (not recorded which). This clonotype was sampled from a man between 18 and 29 years old who had mild COVID-19 (a few samples of this study predate the infection). Cell type and time point are not known.

CDR3 in amino acids: CASSQDLRQVSGNTIYF. DNA of the CDR3: TGTGCCAGCAGCCAAGATCTCAGACAGGTCTCTGGAAACACCATATATTTT. V gene TRBV4-2 combines with J gene TRBJ1-3, with D possibly TRBD1 on 6 matching bases. Germline-derived CDR1 and CDR2 are LGHNA and YNFKEQ. This CDR3 region has 17 residues. Trimming left V 0 bases short and J 0 bases short, with 12 bases between.